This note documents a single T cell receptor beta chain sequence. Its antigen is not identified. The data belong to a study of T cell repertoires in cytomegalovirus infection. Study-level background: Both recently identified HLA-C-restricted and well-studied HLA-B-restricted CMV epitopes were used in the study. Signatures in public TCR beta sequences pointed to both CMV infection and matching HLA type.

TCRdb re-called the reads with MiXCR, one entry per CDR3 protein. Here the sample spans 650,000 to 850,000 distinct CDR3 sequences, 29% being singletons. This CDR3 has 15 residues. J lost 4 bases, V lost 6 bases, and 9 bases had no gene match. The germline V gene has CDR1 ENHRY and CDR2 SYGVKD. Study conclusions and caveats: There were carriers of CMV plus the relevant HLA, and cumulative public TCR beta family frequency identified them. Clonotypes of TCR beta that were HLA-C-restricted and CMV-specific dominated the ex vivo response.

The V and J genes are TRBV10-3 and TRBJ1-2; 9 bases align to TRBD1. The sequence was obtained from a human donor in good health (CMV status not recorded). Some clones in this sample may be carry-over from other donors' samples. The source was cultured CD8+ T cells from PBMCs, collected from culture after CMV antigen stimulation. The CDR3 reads CAIRGWTGESYGYTF. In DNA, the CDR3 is TGTGCCATCAGGGGCTGGACAGGGGAAAGCTATGGCTACACCTTC.